This TCR beta chain was sequenced in a study of CD8 T cells in ankylosing spondylitis. Study-wide findings and caveats: Disease-linked clones were CD8+ and relatively rare in peripheral blood. Blood from ankylosing spondylitis patients appeared to carry a characteristic eight-variant TCR beta motif. Reportedly, disease-linked clones are significantly enriched in ankylosing spondylitis patients' matched synovial fluid.

TCRdb reprocessed the 5' RACE reads with MiXCR, giving one entry per CDR3 protein. The data hold 700,000 to 1,000,000 distinct CDR3 sequences, with 10% to 15% observed a single time. This clonotype was found a few times. Its antigen is as yet unknown. Germline values: CDR1 SGHRS, CDR2 YFSETQ. The junction had 6 bases not matched to a gene; V was cut back by 5 bases and J by 2 bases. CDR3 length: 14 residues. J is TRBJ1-2 and V is TRBV5-1, with 7 bases fitting TRBD1. The sequence derives from a male donor with ankylosing spondylitis. Source material: blood, either unsorted or a sorted T cell fraction (not recorded which). CDR3 DNA: TGCGCCAGCAGGGGACAGACCCCCAACTATGGCTACACCTTC. This codes for CASRGQTPNYGYTF. Full variable domain (missing parts from reference TRBV5-1 and TRBJ1-2): KAGVTQTPRYLIKTRGQQVTLSCSPISGHRSVSWYQQTPGQGLQFLFEYFSETQRNKGNFPGRFSGRQFSNSRSEMNVSTLELGDSALYLCASRGQTPNYGYTFGSGTRLTVV.